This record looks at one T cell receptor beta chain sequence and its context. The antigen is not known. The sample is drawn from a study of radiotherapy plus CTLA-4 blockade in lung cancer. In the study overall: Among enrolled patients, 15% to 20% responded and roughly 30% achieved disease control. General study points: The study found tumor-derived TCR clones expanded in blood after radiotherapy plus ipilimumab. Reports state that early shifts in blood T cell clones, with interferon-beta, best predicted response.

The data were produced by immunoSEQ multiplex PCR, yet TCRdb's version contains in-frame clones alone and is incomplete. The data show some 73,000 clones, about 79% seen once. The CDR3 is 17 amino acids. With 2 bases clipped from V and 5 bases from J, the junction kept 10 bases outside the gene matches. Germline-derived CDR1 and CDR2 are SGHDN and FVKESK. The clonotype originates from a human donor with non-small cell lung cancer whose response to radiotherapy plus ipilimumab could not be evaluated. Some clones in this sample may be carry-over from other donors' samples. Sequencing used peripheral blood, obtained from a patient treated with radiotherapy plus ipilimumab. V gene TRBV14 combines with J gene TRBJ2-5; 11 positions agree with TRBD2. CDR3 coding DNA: TGTGCCAGCAGCCAAATAGGACTAGCGGGCTGGGGTGAGACCCAGTACTTC. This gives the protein CASSQIGLAGWGETQYF.